These 18 T cell receptor beta chains came from one sample sequenced in a study of blood T cell repertoires in COVID-19 (dated by TCRdb to about 2020). Library generation was performed with the immunoSEQ multiplex PCR assay. TCRdb's version of the immuneACCESS table is confined to in-frame rearrangements and falls short of the full clone set. An unresolved V gene accounts for under half of the shortfall where checked; the remainder is of unknown origin. In this sample the table shows tens of thousands of clones, approximately 87% of which occur a single time. Jointly, the top ten make up 9% to 13% of the sample. The sequenced sample was peripheral blood. Source of these receptors: a man between 70 and 80 years old with acute or convalescent COVID-19.

CDR3 DNA: TGTGCCAGCAGTGAAACAGGGTCGGATCAGCCCCAGCATTTT. Translating gives CASSETGSDQPQHF. The chain combines TRBV9 with TRBJ1-5; D may be TRBD1 (6 bases). Per the germline V gene, CDR1 is SGDLS and CDR2 is YYNGEE. V was pared by 5 bases and J by 5 bases, with 14 bases between. The CDR3 totals 14 residues.

This clone was recorded only once. V and J are TRBV10-3 and TRBJ1-3, with D uncertain. Between the trimmed V and J ends, which lost 8 bases and 4 bases, there was a span of 6 bases. Germline V gene data show CDR1 as ENHRY and CDR2 as SYGVKD. The CDR3 runs 11 residues. CDR3 amino acids: CAIGGGNTIYF. CDR3 coding DNA: TGTGCCATCGGAGGGGGAAACACCATATATTTT.

This clone was recorded once. The chain recombines TRBV12-5 with TRBJ2-5, with 11 bases matching TRBD2. CDR3 length: 16 amino acids. The trim removed 2 bases at V and 3 bases at J, leaving 5 bases unmatched. Germline values: CDR1 LGHNT, CDR2 FRNRAP. The CDR3 here is CASGLTGTSGKETQYF. Here the CDR3 DNA reads TGTGCTAGTGGTTTGACCGGGACTAGCGGTAAAGAGACCCAGTACTTC.

V is TRBV12-3 or TRBV12-4 and J is TRBJ1-2; D is unresolved. Trimming pared 2 bases from V and 4 bases from J, leaving 8 bases between. This CDR3 has 13 residues. DNA of the CDR3: TGTGCCAGCAGTTTAATCCTCGGCTATGGCTACACCTTC. Amino acids: CASSLILGYGYTF.

This chain links TRBV5-1 with TRBJ2-7; D unresolved. Trimming shortened V by 4 bases and J by 0 bases, and 5 bases separated the two germline ends. The CDR3 has 12 amino acids. Germline V lookup: CDR1 SGHRS, CDR2 YFSETQ. The CDR3 protein is CASSPPSYEQYF. The CDR3 nucleotides read TGCGCCAGCAGCCCTCCCTCCTACGAGCAGTACTTC.

This clone was detected once. The rearrangement links TRBV27 to TRBJ2-7; 12 positions agree with TRBD1. The length of the CDR3 is 15 residues. V trimming: 5 bases; J trimming: 1 base; junction bases outside the gene matches: 3. CDR1 MNHEY and CDR2 SMNVEV come from the germline V gene (reference sequence). The CDR3 spells CASSRGQGASYEQYF. The CDR3 DNA sequence: TGTGCCAGCAGTAGGGGACAGGGGGCATCCTACGAGCAGTACTTC.

The V and J genes are TRBV19 and TRBJ1-6; no clear D gene. The germline V gene encodes CDR1 LNHDA and CDR2 SQIVND (reference sequence). V gave up 5 bases and J gave up 3 bases, with 11 bases separating them. This CDR3 is built from 15 residues. The CDR3 protein is CASSDAGIYNSPLHF. DNA of the CDR3: TGTGCCAGTAGTGATGCGGGTATCTATAATTCACCCCTCCACTTT.

A single count supports this clone. The chain links TRBV11-3 to TRBJ2-2; a possible D gene is TRBD1 (6 bases). V dropped 6 bases and J dropped 1 base, with 6 bases sitting between them. The CDR3 has 13 amino acids. In germline, CDR1 is SGHNT, CDR2 YENEEA. CDR3 nucleotide sequence: TGTGCCAGCAGGACAGGGAACACCGGGGAGCTGTTTTTT. It translates to CASRTGNTGELFF.

For this clone: One junction end disagrees with the germline gene, perhaps due to a read error. The V and J genes are TRBV29-1 and TRBJ1-2, with 7 bases matching TRBD1. This CDR3 is 14 amino acids long. CDR1 is SQVTM, CDR2 ANQGSEA, per germline. This CDR3 is CSVEGGGFDYGYTF. CDR3 DNA: TGCAGCGTGGAAGGAGGGGGCTTTGACTATGGCTACACCTTC.

J is TRBJ1-2 and V is TRBV7-2; the D is unclear. Trimming took off 8 bases at V and 0 bases at J, with 19 bases between the two ends. Germline assignment: CDR1 SGHTA and CDR2 FQGNSA. The CDR3 is 16 amino acids. The chain's CDR3 is CASAGSGGWTNYGYTF. CDR3 nucleotide sequence: TGTGCCAGCGCGGGGTCCGGAGGGTGGACTAACTATGGCTACACCTTC.

The rearrangement joins TRBV28 to TRBJ1-2, with TRBD1 identical over 8 bases. J lost 8 bases, V lost 6 bases, and 8 bases had no gene match. The CDR3 is 13 residues long. Germline loops: CDR1 MDHEN, CDR2 SYDVKM. This CDR3 reads CASRPDRGGGYTF. Here the CDR3 DNA reads TGTGCCAGCAGACCCGACAGGGGTGGGGGCTACACCTTC.

V usage is TRBV5-6 and J usage is TRBJ1-2; D remains ambiguous. In germline, CDR1 is SGHDT, CDR2 YYEEEE. The CDR3 loop spans 11 amino acids. The V end was cut by 4 bases, the J end by 5 bases, with 6 bases between. The CDR3 DNA reads TGTGCCAGCAGCCGCAGATATGGCTACACCTTC. This gives the protein CASSRRYGYTF.

The chain combines TRBV5-4 with TRBJ2-5; 10 bases fit TRBD2. V shed 0 bases, J shed 2 bases, and the junction held 1 base outside the gene matches. Germline CDR1 and CDR2: SGHNT and YYREEE (reference sequence). The CDR3 length is 15 residues. CDR3 sequence: CASSLGTSGQETQYF. Written as DNA, the CDR3 is TGTGCCAGCAGCTTGGGGACTAGCGGACAAGAGACCCAGTACTTC.

V is TRBV29-1 and J is TRBJ2-3, with 8 bases lining up with TRBD2. The CDR3 contains 16 residues. The germline V gene has CDR1 SQVTM and CDR2 ANQGSEA. V was pared by 0 bases and J by 2 bases, with 7 bases of the junction left unmatched. CDR3: CSVEDLGSGNTDTQYF. CDR3 nucleotide sequence: TGCAGCGTTGAAGATCTGGGTAGCGGGAACACAGATACGCAGTATTTT.

The chain combines TRBV5-1 with TRBJ2-1; D might be TRBD2 (6 bases). Germline V CDR1 and CDR2: SGHRS, YFSETQ. V gave up 1 base and J gave up 2 bases, with 13 bases separating them. The CDR3 runs to 16 residues. The CDR3 DNA follows: TGCGCCAGCAGCTTGTGGGGGGAGGTTACCTACAATGAGCAGTTCTTC. It is translated as CASSLWGEVTYNEQFF.

The V gene is TRBV19, the J gene TRBJ1-6; tentative D call: TRBD1 (6 bases). Trimming took off 2 bases at V and 17 bases at J, with 16 bases between the two ends. Germline loops: CDR1 LNHDA, CDR2 SQIVND (reference sequence). This CDR3 comprises 13 residues. The CDR3 protein is CASSIREGQTFHF. In DNA, the CDR3 is TGTGCCAGTAGTATAAGGGAAGGACAGACTTTCCACTTT.

This rearrangement joins TRBV27 to TRBJ1-5, with D maybe TRBD1 (5 bases). The CDR3 runs 14 residues. CDR1 is MNHEY, CDR2 SMNVEV, per germline (reference sequence). The V end lost 5 bases, the J end lost 5 bases, and 13 bases lay between the germline ends. In nucleotides, the CDR3 is TGTGCCAGCAGTACCCGGGGGAATTATCAGCCCCAGCATTTT. Its translation: CASSTRGNYQPQHF.

The rearrangement joins TRBV7-2 to TRBJ2-1; tentative D call: TRBD2 (6 bases). Germline CDR1 and CDR2: SGHTA and FQGNSA. Between the trimmed V and J ends, which lost 1 base and 6 bases, there was a span of 10 bases. The CDR3 covers 14 residues. In nucleotides, the CDR3 is TGTGCCAGCAGCTTAGACGGGAGCGGCAATGAGCAGTTCTTC. Residues: CASSLDGSGNEQFF. Looking up the rest from reference TRBV7-2 and TRBJ2-1 gives the full variable domain: GAGVSQSPSNKVTEKGKDVELRCDPISGHTALYWYRQSLGQGLEFLIYFQGNSAPDKSGLPSDRFSAERTGGSVSTLTIQRTQQEDSAVYLCASSLDGSGNEQFFGPGTRLTVL.